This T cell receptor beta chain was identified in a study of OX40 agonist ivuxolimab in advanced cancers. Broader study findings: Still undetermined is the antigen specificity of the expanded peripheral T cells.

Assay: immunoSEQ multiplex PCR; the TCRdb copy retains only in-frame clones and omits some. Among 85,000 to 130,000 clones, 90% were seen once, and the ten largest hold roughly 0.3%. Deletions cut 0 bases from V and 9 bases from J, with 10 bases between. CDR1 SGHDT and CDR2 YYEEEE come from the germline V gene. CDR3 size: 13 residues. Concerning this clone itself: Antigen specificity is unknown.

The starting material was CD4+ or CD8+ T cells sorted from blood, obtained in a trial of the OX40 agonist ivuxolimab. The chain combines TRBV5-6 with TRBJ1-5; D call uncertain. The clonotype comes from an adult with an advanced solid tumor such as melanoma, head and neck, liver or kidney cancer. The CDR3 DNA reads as TGTGCCAGCAGCTTGGCCGGTGGAAGGCCCCAGCATTTT. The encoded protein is CASSLAGGRPQHF.